One and the same sample provided the 8 T cell receptor beta chains below, sequenced in a study of CD8 T cells in Susac syndrome. An amount of RNA that ranged from roughly 0.45 to 1 ug was reverse transcribed with random hexamers. One entry per CDR3 protein, called by TCRdb with MiXCR from the immunoSEQ multiplex PCR reads. Of under 350,000 distinct CDR3 sequences detected, roughly 94% appear once; the ten largest clones hold approximately 0.065%. The sample was CD4+ T cells from PBMCs. The receptors stem from a human donor with multiple sclerosis.

The chain uses TRBV4-3 and TRBJ2-2; no reliable D call. Trimming cost V 0 bases and J 5 bases, with 4 bases left between them. This CDR3 comprises 13 residues. Germline V gene lookup returns CDR1 LGHNA and CDR2 YSLEER. CDR3 bases: TGCGCCAGCAGCCAAGATTTAACCGGGGAGCTGTTTTTT. Its protein is CASSQDLTGELFF.

This clonotype is a singleton in its sample. This chain joins TRBV24-1 and TRBJ2-2, with 7 bases that match TRBD1. The CDR3 runs to 16 residues. V shed 3 bases, J shed 4 bases, and the junction held 7 bases outside the gene matches. Germline V gene lookup returns CDR1 KGHDR and CDR2 SFDVKD. The CDR3 reads CATSDPTGQTTGELFF. The CDR3 coding sequence is TGTGCCACCAGTGATCCCACGGGACAGACCACCGGGGAGCTGTTTTTT.

The chain has TRBV20-1 and TRBJ2-3; 11 nucleotides agree with TRBD2. The CDR3 totals 14 residues. After removal of 6 bases from V and 2 bases from J, the junction contained 4 bases not matched to a gene. Germline CDR1 reads DFQATT; CDR2 reads SNEGSKA (reference sequence). CDR3 sequence: CSAHSGRATDTQYF. The DNA of the CDR3 is TGCAGTGCACATAGCGGGAGGGCCACAGATACGCAGTATTTT.

The chain employs TRBV3-1 and TRBJ2-5; the D gene is possibly TRBD2 (5 bases). Germline loops: CDR1 LGHDT, CDR2 YNNKEL (reference sequence). V was pared by 1 base and J by 3 bases, with 15 bases between. This CDR3 has 16 amino acids. CDR3 nucleotides: TGTGCCAGCAGCCAAGGTCAAGTCGGACTCGAAGAGACCCAGTACTTC. Protein: CASSQGQVGLEETQYF.

The rearrangement links TRBV18 to TRBJ1-4; 7 bases line up with TRBD1. CDR3 length: 15 amino acids. J gave up 10 bases and V 3 bases, and 11 bases lay outside the gene matches. Germline V gives CDR1 KGHSH, CDR2 LQKENI. As DNA, the CDR3 is TGTGCCAGCTCACCCTTCGGGACAGCTGGTGGAAAACTGTTTTTT. This translates into CASSPFGTAGGKLFF.

The chain recombines TRBV11-3 with TRBJ2-5; 12 bases match TRBD2. V gave up 6 bases and J gave up 5 bases; unmatched junction bases: 4. Germline V gene sequence: CDR1 SGHNT, CDR2 YENEEA. CDR3 size: 14 residues. The CDR3 nucleotides read TGTGCCAGCAGACCTGGGACTAGCGGGGAGACCCAGTACTTC. Encoded protein: CASRPGTSGETQYF.

This clonotype was seen only once. This rearrangement joins TRBV2 to TRBJ1-5; D is ambiguous. The CDR3 contains 14 residues. The V end was cut by 7 bases, the J end by 3 bases, with 13 bases between. CDR1 is SNHLY and CDR2 is FYNNEI in the germline V gene. The CDR3 reads CASTRVAINQPQHF. The CDR3 DNA is TGTGCCAGCACCCGGGTCGCGATCAATCAGCCCCAGCATTTT.

The rearrangement links TRBV29-1 to TRBJ2-7; 11 bases match TRBD1. The ends lost 6 bases at V and 2 bases at J; junction bases unmatched: 3. Germline loops: CDR1 SQVTM, CDR2 ANQGSEA. The CDR3 sequence is 13 residues long. The DNA of the CDR3 is TGCAGCGTGGGGACAGGGGGAACCTACGAGCAGTACTTC. Translated, it gives CSVGTGGTYEQYF.